Each of the 15 T cell receptor beta chains below was sequenced from the same sample in a study of blood T cell repertoires in COVID-19. Generated by immunoSEQ multiplex PCR, the TCRdb table keeps only in-frame clones and is missing some. The repertoire consists of around 230,000 clones, with roughly four fifths occurring once and the leading ten covering roughly 8.7%. The sequenced sample was PBMCs or T cells enriched from blood (not recorded which). These receptor sequences come from a man aged 35-49 years who had recovered from COVID-19.

This chain connects TRBV29-1 to TRBJ2-7; 9 nucleotides agree with TRBD1. V dropped 6 bases and J dropped 7; count of bases not matched to a gene: 10. Germline V CDR1 and CDR2: SQVTM, ANQGSEA. The CDR3 totals 13 residues. The CDR3 sequence: CSVSAGTGREQYF. CDR3 in DNA: TGCAGCGTGAGCGCCGGGACAGGGAGAGAGCAGTACTTC.

The V call is TRBV5-4, the J call TRBJ1-5; D possibly corresponds to TRBD1 (6 bases). Looked up from germline, CDR1 is SGHNT and CDR2 is YYREEE (reference sequence). The CDR3 extends over 13 amino acids. V was shortened by 2 bases and J by 4 bases, with 7 bases between the two germline ends. DNA for the CDR3: TGTGCCAGCAGCTTAGGACAGAATCAGCCCCAGCATTTT. Amino acid sequence: CASSLGQNQPQHF. The whole variable domain, remainder taken from reference TRBV5-4 and TRBJ1-5, is ETGVTQSPTHLIKTRGQQVTLRCSSQSGHNTVSWYQQALGQGPQFIFQYYREEENGRGNFPPRFSGLQFPNYSSELNVNALELDDSALYLCASSLGQNQPQHFGDGTRLSIL.

V usage is TRBV4-1 and J usage is TRBJ2-1, with 8 bases that match TRBD2. After removal of 6 bases from V and 8 bases from J, the junction contained 12 bases not matched to a gene. The germline gives CDR1 MGHRA, CDR2 YSYEKL. The CDR3 spans 15 residues. The CDR3 coding sequence is TGCGCCAGCAGTCGCGGACTAGCAAGGGGTCATGAGCAGTTCTTC. This gives the protein CASSRGLARGHEQFF.

V usage is TRBV9 and J usage is TRBJ2-7, with a tentative D call TRBD2 (6 bases). The V end was cut by 2 bases, the J end by 4 bases, with 16 bases between. This CDR3 region has 15 residues. The germline gives CDR1 SGDLS, CDR2 YYNGEE. The CDR3, as DNA: TGTGCCAGCAGCGTCGGGGGACCTTTCGGGTACGAGCAGTACTTC. Amino acids: CASSVGGPFGYEQYF.

CDR3 nucleotide sequence: TGTGCCCGATACGCGGACAGGTCGGGTGAGACCCAGTACTTC. Translated: CARYADRSGETQYF. The chain recombines TRBV19 with TRBJ2-5; 7 nucleotides agree with TRBD1. The germline V gene encodes CDR1 LNHDA and CDR2 SQIVND (reference sequence). The length of the CDR3 is 14 residues. After removal of 11 bases from V and 5 bases from J, the junction contained 14 bases not matched to a gene.

The chain employs TRBV5-1 and TRBJ1-6, with TRBD1 as a possible D gene (6 bases). The CDR3 covers 15 residues. Trimming left V 4 bases short and J 6 bases short, with 14 bases between. Germline V gives CDR1 SGHRS, CDR2 YFSETQ. In DNA, the CDR3 is TGCGCCAGCAGCCTAAACAGGGAGATTAATTCACCCCTCCACTTT. It codes for CASSLNREINSPLHF.

V usage is TRBV5-5 and J usage is TRBJ1-2; no reliable D call. The length of the CDR3 is 13 residues. Trimming removed 4 bases at V and 10 bases at J, with 17 bases between. The V gene's germline CDR1 is SGHKS and CDR2 YYEKEE (reference sequence). CDR3 sequence: CASSLTPATNYTF. In DNA form, the CDR3 reads TGTGCCAGCAGCCTAACCCCGGCGACTAACTACACCTTC.

The CDR3 reads CASSRTGGEADTQYF. Written as DNA, the CDR3 is TGTGCCAGTAGTCGAACGGGAGGAGAGGCAGATACGCAGTATTTT. The chain is built from TRBV19 and TRBJ2-3; TRBD2 matches 7 bases. The J segment lost 4 bases and the V segment lost 5 bases, leaving 9 bases of the junction unmatched. The CDR3 contains 15 residues. Germline-derived CDR1 and CDR2 are LNHDA and SQIVND (reference sequence).

This chain links TRBV30 with TRBJ2-2; weak D call: TRBD2 (6 bases). V was cut by 8 bases and J by 4 bases, with 17 bases left in between. The length of the CDR3 is 14 residues. The V gene's germline CDR1 is GTSNPN and CDR2 SVGIG (reference sequence). CDR3: CARGNGGGTGELFF. CDR3 bases: TGTGCCCGGGGGAACGGGGGAGGCACCGGGGAGCTGTTTTTT.

J is TRBJ2-5 and V is TRBV18, with 7 nucleotides matching TRBD1. V lost 3 bases and J lost 2; bases outside the gene matches: 9. CDR1 is KGHSH, CDR2 LQKENI, per germline. CDR3 length: 16 amino acids. This chain's CDR3 is CASSPIKSGQQETQYF. CDR3 bases: TGTGCCAGCTCACCCATAAAGTCGGGACAGCAAGAGACCCAGTACTTC.

The V call is TRBV29-1, the J call TRBJ2-1, with 14 positions matching TRBD2. The CDR3 runs to 14 residues. Germline CDR1 reads SQVTM; CDR2 reads ANQGSEA. The trim removed 7 bases at V and 6 bases at J, leaving 5 bases unmatched. CDR3 sequence: CSAMTSGRGNEQFF. The CDR3 DNA is TGCAGCGCCATGACTAGCGGGAGGGGCAATGAGCAGTTCTTC.

This clone was seen a handful of times. V usage is TRBV7-9 and J usage is TRBJ2-3; no definite D call. Per germline, CDR1 SEHNR and CDR2 FQNEAQ (reference sequence). Trimming removed 5 bases from V and 0 bases from J, with 3 bases in between. The length of the CDR3 is 12 residues. CDR3 bases: TGTGCCAGCAGCCCGAGCACAGATACGCAGTATTTT. It translates to CASSPSTDTQYF.

This clone was found once. The chain links TRBV5-4 to TRBJ1-2; D is perhaps TRBD1 (6 bases). Germline V lookup: CDR1 SGHNT, CDR2 YYREEE (reference sequence). This CDR3 spans 14 amino acids. V was cut by 6 bases and J by 4 bases, with 16 bases left in between. This CDR3 reads CASTPRGGSYGYTF. The CDR3 DNA reads as TGTGCCAGCACCCCTAGGGGGGGGTCCTATGGCTACACCTTC.

The rearrangement uses TRBV30 and TRBJ1-1; D call uncertain. This CDR3 has 11 residues. With 3 bases removed from V and 7 bases from J, the gap between germline ends came to 9 bases. CDR1 is GTSNPN, CDR2 SVGIG, per germline (reference sequence). DNA for the CDR3: TGTGCCTGGAGGAGCCACTTTGAAGCTTTCTTT. This gives the protein CAWRSHFEAFF.

This clone showed up just once. The rearrangement uses TRBV3-1 (or the pseudogene TRBV3-2) and TRBJ1-5; TRBD1 might be the D (6 bases). Trimming stripped 4 bases from V and 0 bases from J, with 13 bases between. Looked up from germline, CDR1 is LGHDT and CDR2 is YNNKEL (reference sequence). CDR3 size: 16 residues. CDR3 bases: TGTGCCAGCAGCCCGGGGACACCATATAGCAATCAGCCCCAGCATTTT. As protein: CASSPGTPYSNQPQHF.